The 5 T cell receptor beta chains given below trace back to one sample, sequenced in a study of molecular identifiers for immune sequencing clone quantification (dated by TCRdb to about 2018). The library was prepared using PCR. TCRdb shows the sequencer as Illumina HiSeq 4000. In-frame beta chains were kept once TCRdb had trimmed the public reads at Q25 with fastp and called clones with MiXCR. Rows with a matching CDR3 protein are joined into one entry that keeps the most common DNA and genes. Present in this sample are some 650,000 distinct CDR3 sequences, 15% to 20% of which were seen just once. Together, the top ten hold approximately 0.9% of the sample. The sample taken for sequencing was naive CD8+ T cells from blood, with Jurkat cell RNA spiked in. The intended sense of this specimen's cell subset or site label: FACS-sorted CD8+CD4-CCR7+CD45RA+ naive T cells. These receptors were collected from a human donor in good health. Some libraries in this study had Jurkat cell RNA spiked in.

Remarks on this clonotype: A much larger clone sits a single nucleotide away, making a read error possible. This sequence joins TRBV6-5 and TRBJ2-6; 11 bases line up with TRBD1. Germline V lookup: CDR1 MNHEY, CDR2 SVGAGI. CDR3 length equals 17 residues. CDR3 loop: CASSYGQGAPGASVLTF. The CDR3 DNA is TGTGCCAGCAGTTACGGACAGGGGGCGCCCGGGGCCAGCGTCCTGACTTTC.

This clonotype was seen ten or more times. The chain carries TRBV10-2 and TRBJ2-3, with TRBD1 matching 8 bases. The CDR3 is 16 residues long. V was clipped by 5 bases and J by 1 base; unmatched bases: 8. Germline V gives CDR1 WSHSY, CDR2 SAAADI. CDR3 DNA: TGCGCCAGCAGTTCTCCGGACAGGGAAGGCACAGATACGCAGTATTTT. Its translation is CASSSPDREGTDTQYF.

V gene TRBV20-1 combines with J gene TRBJ2-7; perhaps TRBD2 as D (6 bases). The CDR3 loop spans 13 amino acids. Deletions cut 6 bases from V and 3 bases from J, with 15 bases between. Germline CDR1 reads DFQATT; CDR2 reads SNEGSKA (reference sequence). CDR3 coding DNA: TGCAGTGCCGGAATGACTAGTAACTACGAGCAGTACTTC. This encodes CSAGMTSNYEQYF.

This clonotype was counted ten times or more. The genes are TRBV2 and TRBJ2-3; D tentatively reads TRBD1 or TRBD2 (5 bases each). CDR3 length: 15 residues. Germline V gene data show CDR1 as SNHLY and CDR2 as FYNNEI. The ends were cut back, 2 bases at V and 5 bases at J, with 14 bases in the middle. The CDR3 sequence: CASSELFPGGDTQYF. The CDR3 coding sequence is TGTGCCAGCAGTGAACTGTTTCCTGGGGGAGATACGCAGTATTTT.

In this sample, this clonotype turned up many times. The rearrangement links TRBV6-1 to TRBJ1-5, with D possibly being TRBD1 (6 bases). The CDR3 is 13 residues long. The germline gives CDR1 MNHNS, CDR2 SASEGT. Trimming stripped 7 bases from V and 10 bases from J, with 17 bases between. In DNA, the CDR3 is TGTGCCAGCACTGACAGGTCAAGTCTCCCCCAGCATTTT. Amino acid sequence: CASTDRSSLPQHF.